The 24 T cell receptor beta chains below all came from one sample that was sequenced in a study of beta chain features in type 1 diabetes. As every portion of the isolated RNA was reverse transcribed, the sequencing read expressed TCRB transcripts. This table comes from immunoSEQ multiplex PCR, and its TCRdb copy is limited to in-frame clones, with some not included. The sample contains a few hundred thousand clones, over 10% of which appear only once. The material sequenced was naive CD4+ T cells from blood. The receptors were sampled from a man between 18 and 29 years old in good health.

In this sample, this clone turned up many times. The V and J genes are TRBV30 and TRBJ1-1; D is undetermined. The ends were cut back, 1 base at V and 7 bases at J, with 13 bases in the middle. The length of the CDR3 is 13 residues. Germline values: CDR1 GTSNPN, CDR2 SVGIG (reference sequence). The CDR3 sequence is CAWSANMGSEAFF. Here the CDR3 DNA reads TGTGCCTGGAGTGCGAACATGGGGAGTGAAGCTTTCTTT. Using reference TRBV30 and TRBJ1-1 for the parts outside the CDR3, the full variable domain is SQTIHQWPATLVQPVGSPLSLECTVEGTSNPNLYWYRQAAGRGLQLLFYSVGIGQISSEVPQNLSASRPQDRQFILSSKKLLLSDSGFYLCAWSANMGSEAFFGQGTRLTVV.

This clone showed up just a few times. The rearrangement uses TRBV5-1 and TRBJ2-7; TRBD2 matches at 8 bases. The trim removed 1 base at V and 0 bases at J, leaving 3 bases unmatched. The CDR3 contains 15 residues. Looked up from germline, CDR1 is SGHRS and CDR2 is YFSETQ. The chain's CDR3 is CASSLLAGSSYEQYF. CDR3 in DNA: TGCGCCAGCAGCTTGCTAGCGGGTAGCTCCTACGAGCAGTACTTC.

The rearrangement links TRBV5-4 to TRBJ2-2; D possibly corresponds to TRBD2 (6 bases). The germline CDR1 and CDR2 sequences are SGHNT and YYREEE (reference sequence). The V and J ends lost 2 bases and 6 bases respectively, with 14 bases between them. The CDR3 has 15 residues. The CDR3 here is CASSFGGLFPGELFF. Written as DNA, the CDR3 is TGTGCCAGCAGCTTTGGGGGGTTGTTCCCCGGGGAGCTGTTTTTT.

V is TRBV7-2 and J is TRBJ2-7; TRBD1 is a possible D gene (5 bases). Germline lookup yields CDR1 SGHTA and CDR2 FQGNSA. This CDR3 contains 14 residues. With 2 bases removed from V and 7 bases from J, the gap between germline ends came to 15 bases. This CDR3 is CASSLMTQGGEQYF. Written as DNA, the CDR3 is TGTGCCAGCAGCTTAATGACGCAGGGTGGGGAGCAGTACTTC.

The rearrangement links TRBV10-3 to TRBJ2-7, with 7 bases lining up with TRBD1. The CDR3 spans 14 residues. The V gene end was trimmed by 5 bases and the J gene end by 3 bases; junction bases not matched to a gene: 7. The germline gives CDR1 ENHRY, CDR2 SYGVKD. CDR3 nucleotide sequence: TGTGCCATCAGTAAAGGACAGGCGCTCTACGAGCAGTACTTC. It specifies CAISKGQALYEQYF.

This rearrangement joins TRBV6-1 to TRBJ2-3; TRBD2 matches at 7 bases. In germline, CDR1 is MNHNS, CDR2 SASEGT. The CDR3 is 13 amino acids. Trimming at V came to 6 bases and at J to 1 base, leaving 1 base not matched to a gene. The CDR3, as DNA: TGTGCCAGCAGGGCGGGAGGCACAGATACGCAGTATTTT. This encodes CASRAGGTDTQYF.

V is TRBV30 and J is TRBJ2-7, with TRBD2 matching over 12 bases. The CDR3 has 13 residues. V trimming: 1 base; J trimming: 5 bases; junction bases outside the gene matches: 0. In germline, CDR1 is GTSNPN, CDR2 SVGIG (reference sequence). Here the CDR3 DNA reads TGTGCCTGGAGTGGGACTAGCGGGAACGAGCAGTACTTC. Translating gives CAWSGTSGNEQYF.

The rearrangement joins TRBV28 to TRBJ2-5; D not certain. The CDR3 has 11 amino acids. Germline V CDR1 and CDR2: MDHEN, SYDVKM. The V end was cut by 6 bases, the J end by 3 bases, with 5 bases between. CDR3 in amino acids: CASRLKETQYF. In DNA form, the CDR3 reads TGTGCCAGCAGACTCAAAGAGACCCAGTACTTC.

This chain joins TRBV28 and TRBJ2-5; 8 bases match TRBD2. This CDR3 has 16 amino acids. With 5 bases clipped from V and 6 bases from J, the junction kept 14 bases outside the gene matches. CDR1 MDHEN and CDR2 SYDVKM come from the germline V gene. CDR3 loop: CASSILRSGGGKTQYF. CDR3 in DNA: TGTGCCAGCAGTATCCTGCGGAGCGGGGGAGGAAAGACCCAGTACTTC.

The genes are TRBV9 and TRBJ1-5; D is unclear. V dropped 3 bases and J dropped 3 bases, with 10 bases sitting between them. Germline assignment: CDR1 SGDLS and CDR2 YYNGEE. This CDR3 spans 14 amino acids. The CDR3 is CASSAYSNNQPQHF. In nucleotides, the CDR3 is TGTGCCAGCAGCGCCTACAGCAACAATCAGCCCCAGCATTTT.

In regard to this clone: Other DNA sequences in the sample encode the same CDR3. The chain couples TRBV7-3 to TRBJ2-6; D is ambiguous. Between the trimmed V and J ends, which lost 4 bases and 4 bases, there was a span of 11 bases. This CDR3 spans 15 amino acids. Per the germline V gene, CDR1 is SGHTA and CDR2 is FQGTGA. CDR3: CASSSGGAGANVLTF. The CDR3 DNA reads TGTGCCAGCAGCTCGGGTGGAGCCGGGGCCAACGTCCTGACTTTC. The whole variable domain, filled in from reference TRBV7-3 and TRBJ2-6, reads GAGVSQTPSNKVTEKGKYVELRCDPISGHTALYWYRQSLGQGPEFLIYFQGTGAADDSGLPNDRFFAVRPEGSVSTLKIQRTERGDSAVYLCASSSGGAGANVLTFGAGSRLTVL.

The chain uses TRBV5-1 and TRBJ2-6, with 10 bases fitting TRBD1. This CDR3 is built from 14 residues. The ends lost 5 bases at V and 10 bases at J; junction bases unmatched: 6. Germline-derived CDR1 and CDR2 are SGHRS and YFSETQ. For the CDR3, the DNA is TGCGCCAGCAGTCCGAGGACAGGGGGAAACGTCCTGACTTTC. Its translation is CASSPRTGGNVLTF.

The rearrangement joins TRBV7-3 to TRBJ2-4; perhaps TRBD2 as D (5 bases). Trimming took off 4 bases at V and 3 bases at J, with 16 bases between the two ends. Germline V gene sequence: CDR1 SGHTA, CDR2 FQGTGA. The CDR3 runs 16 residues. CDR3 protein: CASSSRVTVVKNIQYF. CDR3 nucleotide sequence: TGTGCCAGCAGCTCGAGGGTTACAGTTGTCAAAAACATTCAGTACTTC.

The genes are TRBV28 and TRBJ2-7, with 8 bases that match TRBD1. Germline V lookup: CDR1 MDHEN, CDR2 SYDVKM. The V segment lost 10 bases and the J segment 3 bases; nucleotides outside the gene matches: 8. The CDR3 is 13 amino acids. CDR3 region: CATDGQGRYEQYF. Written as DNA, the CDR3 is TGTGCCACCGATGGACAGGGCCGCTACGAGCAGTACTTC. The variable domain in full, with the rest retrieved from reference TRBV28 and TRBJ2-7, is DVKVTQSSRYLVKRTGEKVFLECVQDMDHENMFWYRQDPGLGLRLIYFSYDVKMKEKGDIPEGYSVSREKKERFSLILESASTNQTSMYLCATDGQGRYEQYFGPGTRLTVT.

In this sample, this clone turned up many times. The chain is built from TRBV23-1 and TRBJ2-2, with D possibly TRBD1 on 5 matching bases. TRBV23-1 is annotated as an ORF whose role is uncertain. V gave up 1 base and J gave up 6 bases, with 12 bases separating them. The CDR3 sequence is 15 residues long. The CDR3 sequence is CASSQWNRSAGELFF. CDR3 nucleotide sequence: TGCGCCAGCAGTCAATGGAACAGGAGTGCCGGGGAGCTGTTTTTT.

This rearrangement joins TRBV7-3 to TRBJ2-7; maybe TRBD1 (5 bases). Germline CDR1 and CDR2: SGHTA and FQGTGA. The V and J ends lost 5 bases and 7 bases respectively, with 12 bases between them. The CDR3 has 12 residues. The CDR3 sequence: CASSPGSGEQYF. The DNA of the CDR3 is TGTGCCAGCAGCCCAGGGTCTGGGGAGCAGTACTTC.

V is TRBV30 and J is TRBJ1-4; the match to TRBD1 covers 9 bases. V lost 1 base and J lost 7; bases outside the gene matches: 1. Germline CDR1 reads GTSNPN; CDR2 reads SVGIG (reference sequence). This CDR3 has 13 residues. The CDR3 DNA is TGTGCCTGGAGTGGGGACAGGGCTGAAAAACTGTTTTTT. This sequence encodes CAWSGDRAEKLFF.

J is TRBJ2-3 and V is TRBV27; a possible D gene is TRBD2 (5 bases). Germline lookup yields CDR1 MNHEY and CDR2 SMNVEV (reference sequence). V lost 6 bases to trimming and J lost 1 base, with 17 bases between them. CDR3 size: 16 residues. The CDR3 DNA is TGTGCCAGCAGCCAGTCCACGCGGGCCGGCACAGATACGCAGTATTTT. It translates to CASSQSTRAGTDTQYF.

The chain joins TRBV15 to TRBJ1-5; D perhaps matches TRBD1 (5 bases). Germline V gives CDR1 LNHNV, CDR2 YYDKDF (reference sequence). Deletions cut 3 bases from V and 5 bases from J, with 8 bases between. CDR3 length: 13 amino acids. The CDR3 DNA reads TGTGCCACCAGCAGGGACACCTATCAGCCCCAGCATTTT. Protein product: CATSRDTYQPQHF.

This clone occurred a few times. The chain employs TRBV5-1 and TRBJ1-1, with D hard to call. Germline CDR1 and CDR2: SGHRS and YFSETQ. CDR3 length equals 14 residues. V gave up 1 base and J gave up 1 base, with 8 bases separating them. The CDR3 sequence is CASSLQAGNTEAFF. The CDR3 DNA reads TGCGCCAGCAGCTTGCAGGCCGGGAACACTGAAGCTTTCTTT.

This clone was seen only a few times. This chain's CDR3 is CASSLWGGLNTEAFF. In DNA, the CDR3 is TGCGCCAGCAGCTTGTGGGGGGGACTGAACACTGAAGCTTTCTTT. The V call is TRBV5-1, the J call TRBJ1-1; a weak D match, TRBD1 (5 bases). This CDR3 is 15 amino acids long. Germline V gene sequence: CDR1 SGHRS, CDR2 YFSETQ. Deletions cut 1 base from V and 0 bases from J, with 10 bases between.

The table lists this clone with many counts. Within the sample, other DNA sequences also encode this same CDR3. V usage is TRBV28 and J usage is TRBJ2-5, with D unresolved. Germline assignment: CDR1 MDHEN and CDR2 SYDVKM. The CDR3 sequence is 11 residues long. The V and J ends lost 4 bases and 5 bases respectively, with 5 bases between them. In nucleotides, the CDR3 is TGTGCCAGCAGTTCACGGGAGACCCAGTACTTC. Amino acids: CASSSRETQYF.

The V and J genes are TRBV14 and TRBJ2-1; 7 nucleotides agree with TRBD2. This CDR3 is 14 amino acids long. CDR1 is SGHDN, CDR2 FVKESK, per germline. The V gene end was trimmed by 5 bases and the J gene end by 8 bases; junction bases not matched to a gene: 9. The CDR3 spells CASSANGLADEQFF. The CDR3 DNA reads TGTGCCAGCAGCGCTAACGGGCTAGCGGATGAGCAGTTCTTC.

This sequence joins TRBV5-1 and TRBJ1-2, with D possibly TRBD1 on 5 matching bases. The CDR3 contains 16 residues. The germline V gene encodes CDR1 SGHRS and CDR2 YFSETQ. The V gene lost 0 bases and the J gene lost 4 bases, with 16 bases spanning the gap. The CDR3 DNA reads TGCGCCAGCAGCTTGGTCTCCGGGCGGGGACGCTATGGCTACACCTTC. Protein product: CASSLVSGRGRYGYTF.